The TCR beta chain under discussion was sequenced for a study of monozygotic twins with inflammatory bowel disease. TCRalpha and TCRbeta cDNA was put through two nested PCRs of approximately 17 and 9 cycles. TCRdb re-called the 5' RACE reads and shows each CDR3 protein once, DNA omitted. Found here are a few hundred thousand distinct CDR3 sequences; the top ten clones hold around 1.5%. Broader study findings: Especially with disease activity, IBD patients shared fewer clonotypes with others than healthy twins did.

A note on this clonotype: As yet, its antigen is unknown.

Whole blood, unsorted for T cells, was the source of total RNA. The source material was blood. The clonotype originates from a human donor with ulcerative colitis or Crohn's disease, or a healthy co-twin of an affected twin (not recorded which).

The CDR3 reads CASSSRTDKFDSPLHF. The chain uses TRBV5-5 and TRBJ1-6; TCRdb reports TRBD1, a call that lacks DNA to check it against. Germline assignment: CDR1 SGHKS and CDR2 YYEKEE (reference sequence). The CDR3 runs 16 residues.